The 30 T cell receptor beta chains given below trace back to one sample, sequenced in a study of identical twins. Using its own MiXCR run on the 5' RACE reads, TCRdb lists one record per CDR3 protein. Of 700,000 to 950,000 distinct CDR3 sequences listed, 12% are singletons. The sample was also reused in another study, on yellow fever vaccine responses in identical twins.

Sequencing was done on a sample of PBMCs. The receptor set was obtained from a woman younger than 30 in good health.

The V gene is TRBV6-1, the J gene TRBJ2-2; possible D gene TRBD2, 6 bases. The CDR3 spans 15 residues. CDR1 and CDR2 from the germline V gene are MNHNS and SASEGT. Trimming pared 10 bases from V and 1 base from J, leaving 16 bases between. The CDR3 is CATSEGVLNTGELFF. CDR3 DNA sequence: TGTGCCACTTCGGAGGGAGTTTTGAACACCGGGGAGCTGTTTTTT.

CDR3 sequence (DNA): TGCAGTGCCACTTATCGGGACTCACAAGAGACCCAGTACTTC. This gives the protein CSATYRDSQETQYF. The V and J genes are TRBV20-1 and TRBJ2-5; possible D gene TRBD2, 6 bases. This CDR3 is 14 amino acids long. Germline V CDR1 and CDR2: DFQATT, SNEGSKA (reference sequence). V was shortened by 6 bases and J by 2 bases, with 16 bases between the two germline ends.

This clonotype has ten or more counts. CDR3 DNA: TGTGCCAGCAGTTTGGGGTTTTCTGGAGATGAGCAGTTCTTC. This encodes CASSLGFSGDEQFF. V and J are TRBV12-3 or TRBV12-4 and TRBJ2-1; D ambiguous. Between the trimmed V and J ends, which lost 3 bases and 8 bases, there was a span of 14 bases. The CDR3 length is 14 residues.

This clonotype was detected ten times or more. The rearrangement links TRBV6-5 to TRBJ2-6; D is unresolved. Trimming took 2 bases from V and 2 from J, leaving 4 bases between them. Germline values: CDR1 MNHEY, CDR2 SVGAGI. The CDR3 spans 14 residues. CDR3 DNA: TGTGCCAGCAGTTACGGGGCTGGGGCCAACGTCCTGACTTTC. Translating it yields CASSYGAGANVLTF.

V is TRBV6-1 and J is TRBJ1-3, with TRBD1 identical over 7 bases. After removal of 6 bases from V and 0 bases from J, the junction contained 5 bases not matched to a gene. The CDR3 spans 15 residues. Germline V gives CDR1 MNHNS, CDR2 SASEGT. The CDR3 spells CASRPGTASGNTIYF. CDR3 coding DNA: TGTGCCAGCAGACCTGGGACAGCCTCTGGAAACACCATATATTTT.

This clonotype was recorded a few times. The rearrangement joins TRBV14 to TRBJ1-1, with D perhaps TRBD1 (5 bases). The germline V gene encodes CDR1 SGHDN and CDR2 FVKESK. The CDR3 has 14 amino acids. The germline V and J ends were trimmed by 5 bases and 4 bases, with 14 bases remaining between them. The CDR3 protein is CASSGQGRVTEAFF. The CDR3 coding sequence is TGTGCCAGCAGCGGGCAGGGCAGGGTCACTGAAGCTTTCTTT. The whole variable domain, filled in from reference TRBV14 and TRBJ1-1, reads EAGVTQFPSHSVIEKGQTVTLRCDPISGHDNLYWYRRVMGKEIKFLLHFVKESKQDESGMPNNRFLAERTGGTYSTLKVQPAELEDSGVYFCASSGQGRVTEAFFGQGTRLTVV.

This clonotype was observed a handful of times. The CDR3 nucleotides read TGTGCCAGCAGCGCCCGGACAGGGTTGTACACTGAAGCTTTCTTT. Residues: CASSARTGLYTEAFF. The rearrangement uses TRBV13 and TRBJ1-1, with 8 bases aligning to TRBD1. The germline V gene has CDR1 PRHDT and CDR2 FYEKMQ (reference sequence). The CDR3 has 15 residues. J lost 3 bases, V lost 5 bases, and 8 bases had no gene match.

V is TRBV20-1 and J is TRBJ2-1, with 8 bases aligning to TRBD2. Germline loops: CDR1 DFQATT, CDR2 SNEGSKA (reference sequence). The CDR3 length is 15 residues. J lost 6 bases, V lost 6 bases, and 13 bases had no gene match. The CDR3 sequence is CSASPREERINEQFF. The CDR3 nucleotides read TGCAGTGCGTCTCCGCGGGAGGAACGTATCAATGAGCAGTTCTTC.

Notes on this clonotype: A read error may account for a junction end that differs from germline. The chain joins TRBV20-1 to TRBJ1-1; no clear D gene. The CDR3 consists of 12 residues. The V gene's germline CDR1 is DFQATT and CDR2 SNEGSKA (reference sequence). CDR3 in amino acids: CSAVVFDTEAFF. CDR3 in DNA: TGCAGTGCCGTCGTTTTTGACACTGAAGCCTTCTTT.

This chain uses TRBV3-1 with TRBJ2-1; the match to TRBD2 covers 9 bases. Germline CDR1 is LGHDT and CDR2 is YNNKEL (reference sequence). The CDR3 is made up of 13 amino acids. Trimming removed 0 bases from V and 10 bases from J; junction bases left unmatched: 1. The DNA of the CDR3 is TGTGCCAGCAGCCAAGACGCGGGGGGGGAGCAGTTCTTC. Translated, it gives CASSQDAGGEQFF.

V gene TRBV2 combines with J gene TRBJ2-4, with 9 nucleotides matching TRBD2. With V trimmed by 3 bases and J by 7 bases, 4 bases remained unmatched. Germline values: CDR1 SNHLY, CDR2 FYNNEI. This CDR3 is 14 amino acids long. DNA of the CDR3: TGTGCCAGCAGTGATAGCACTAGCGGGAACATTCAGTACTTC. Its protein is CASSDSTSGNIQYF.

The chain couples TRBV5-1 to TRBJ2-1; D unresolved. Germline CDR1 is SGHRS and CDR2 is YFSETQ. This CDR3 has 15 amino acids. Trimming removed 0 bases at V and 5 bases at J, with 12 bases between. CDR3 nucleotides: TGCGCCAGCAGCTTGGTTGGGATTTCCAACAATGAGCAGTTCTTC. Amino acids: CASSLVGISNNEQFF.

This clonotype was picked up a small number of times. CDR3 in DNA: TGTGCCAGCAGTCCCCACATAGCGGGAGACGGGGAGCTGTTTTTT. It yields the protein CASSPHIAGDGELFF. The chain joins TRBV28 to TRBJ2-2; 9 bases map to TRBD2. The CDR3 has 15 amino acids. Germline V gene data show CDR1 as MDHEN and CDR2 as SYDVKM. Trimming cost V 5 bases and J 7 bases; bases outside gene matches: 8.

V is TRBV12-3 or TRBV12-4 and J is TRBJ2-7, with D maybe TRBD1 (6 bases). CDR3 length: 15 residues. V shed 6 bases and J shed 2 bases, with 17 bases lying between them. The CDR3 spells CASSLGWGHPYEQYF. The CDR3 bases are TGTGCCAGCAGCCTTGGATGGGGACACCCCTACGAGCAGTACTTC.

Ten or more counts support this clonotype. The chain employs TRBV28 and TRBJ2-2, with 8 bases fitting TRBD1. CDR3 length: 15 residues. The J segment lost 4 bases and the V segment lost 7 bases, leaving 8 bases of the junction unmatched. Germline V lookup: CDR1 MDHEN, CDR2 SYDVKM. CDR3 nucleotide sequence: TGTGCCAGCATAAGAGGACAGGGTCTCACCGGGGAGCTGTTTTTT. Translating gives CASIRGQGLTGELFF.

Only a few counts were recorded for this clonotype. The chain combines TRBV28 with TRBJ2-7, with 12 bases matching TRBD1. The CDR3 has 16 residues. The V and J ends lost 6 bases and 3 bases, in that order; junction bases with no gene match: 9. The germline gives CDR1 MDHEN, CDR2 SYDVKM. The DNA for the CDR3 is TGTGCCAGCAGCAGGGGGACAGGGGGCATCCTCTACGAGCAGTACTTC. It codes for CASSRGTGGILYEQYF.

The chain links TRBV24-1 to TRBJ2-5, with D possibly matching TRBD1 (6 bases). Germline CDR1 and CDR2: KGHDR and SFDVKD. The V and J ends lost 9 bases and 0 bases respectively, with 10 bases between them. This CDR3 has 13 residues. CDR3 region: CATQQGNQETQYF. The CDR3 nucleotides are TGTGCCACCCAACAGGGAAACCAAGAGACCCAGTACTTC.

The chain has TRBV7-2 and TRBJ1-1, with 10 positions matching TRBD1. The V and J ends lost 4 bases and 1 base, in that order; junction bases with no gene match: 6. This CDR3 is built from 16 residues. Germline lookup yields CDR1 SGHTA and CDR2 FQGNSA. CDR3 in amino acids: CASSSGTGVWNTEAFF. Written as DNA, the CDR3 is TGTGCCAGCAGCTCCGGGACAGGGGTTTGGAACACTGAAGCTTTCTTT.

The chain has TRBV28 and TRBJ2-5; maybe TRBD1 (6 bases). From germline, CDR1 is MDHEN and CDR2 SYDVKM. Trimming took off 3 bases at V and 1 base at J, with 12 bases between the two ends. The CDR3 length is 15 residues. The CDR3 here is CASSFRTVTQETQYF. CDR3 bases: TGTGCCAGCAGTTTTAGGACAGTAACCCAAGAGACCCAGTACTTC. The full variable domain, in which reference TRBV28 and TRBJ2-5 provide the parts outside the CDR3, is DVKVTQSSRYLVKRTGEKVFLECVQDMDHENMFWYRQDPGLGLRLIYFSYDVKMKEKGDIPEGYSVSREKKERFSLILESASTNQTSMYLCASSFRTVTQETQYFGPGTRLLVL.

The gene calls are TRBV27 and TRBJ2-5; perhaps TRBD1 as D (6 bases). The length of the CDR3 is 15 residues. In germline, CDR1 is MNHEY, CDR2 SMNVEV (reference sequence). The V gene lost 4 bases and the J gene lost 2 bases, with 14 bases spanning the gap. CDR3 loop: CASSSDGQRQETQYF. DNA for the CDR3: TGTGCCAGCAGTTCAGACGGACAGAGACAAGAGACCCAGTACTTC.

This clonotype was observed a handful of times. The chain recombines TRBV5-1 with TRBJ1-1, with 11 nucleotides matching TRBD1. Looked up from germline, CDR1 is SGHRS and CDR2 is YFSETQ. The junction had 6 bases not matched to a gene; V was cut back by 4 bases and J by 4 bases. The CDR3 length is 15 residues. The CDR3 spells CASSAGQGAGTEAFF. CDR3 in DNA: TGCGCCAGCAGCGCCGGACAGGGGGCGGGCACTGAAGCTTTCTTT.

This clonotype was observed at least ten times. The gene calls are TRBV12-3 or TRBV12-4 and TRBJ1-5, with no clear D. The CDR3 runs 13 residues. Deletions cut 9 bases from V and 0 bases from J, with 9 bases between. The CDR3 loop is CASSDRSNQPQHF. DNA of the CDR3: TGTGCCAGTTCTGACCGTAGCAATCAGCCCCAGCATTTT.

In this sample, this clonotype turned up many times. V usage is TRBV6-2 or TRBV6-3 and J usage is TRBJ2-7; either TRBD1 or TRBD2 may supply D (5 bases each). Germline V gene data show CDR1 as MNHEY and CDR2 as SVGEGT. The ends were cut back, 0 bases at V and 5 bases at J, with 20 bases in the middle. The CDR3 sequence is 17 residues long. CDR3 DNA: TGTGCCAGCAGTTACTCGATGGTTTGGGGGACGCGGGACGAGCAGTACGTC. Translated: CASSYSMVWGTRDEQYV.

This clonotype was seen a handful of times. CDR3 sequence reads: CASSYSGVWYEQYV. DNA of the CDR3: TGTGCCAGCAGTTATTCTGGGGTCTGGTACGAGCAGTACGTC. J is TRBJ2-7 and V is TRBV6-5; no definite D call. Germline CDR1 reads MNHEY; CDR2 reads SVGAGI. With 3 bases removed from V and 4 bases from J, the gap between germline ends came to 13 bases. This CDR3 region has 14 residues.

The chain uses TRBV3-1 and TRBJ2-1, with TRBD2 matching over 16 bases. Trimming took 4 bases from V and 5 from J; bases not matched to a gene: 5. Looked up from germline, CDR1 is LGHDT and CDR2 is YNNKEL (reference sequence). The CDR3 is 17 residues long. The CDR3 DNA reads TGTGCCAGCAGCCCCGGGACTAGCGGGGGGGGAAACAATGAGCAGTTCTTC. Translation gives CASSPGTSGGGNNEQFF.

This CDR3 reads CASSPVGGATNEKLFF. In DNA, the CDR3 is TGCGCCAGCAGCCCTGTAGGGGGGGCAACTAATGAAAAACTGTTTTTT. The chain has TRBV4-1 and TRBJ1-4; a weak D match, TRBD1 (6 bases). The CDR3 has 16 residues. Germline V gene sequence: CDR1 MGHRA, CDR2 YSYEKL. The germline V and J ends were trimmed by 4 bases and 0 bases, with 12 bases remaining between them.

In its sample, this clonotype was seen a few times. V is TRBV12-3 or TRBV12-4 and J is TRBJ1-1, with D tentatively TRBD1 (6 bases). Deletions cut 5 bases from V and 5 bases from J, with 24 bases between. The CDR3 totals 17 residues. CDR3 loop: CASSPAGATRRGTEAFF. CDR3 nucleotides: TGTGCCAGCAGTCCCGCGGGGGCGACCCGGCGGGGGACTGAAGCTTTCTTT.

This clonotype was seen a handful of times. The rearrangement uses TRBV5-1 and TRBJ2-2, with 10 bases lining up with TRBD2. V shed 3 bases and J 6 bases; nucleotides not matched to a gene: 5. The CDR3 totals 15 residues. The germline gives CDR1 SGHRS, CDR2 YFSETQ. CDR3 region: CASSSLAGIAGELFF. The CDR3 DNA follows: TGCGCCAGCAGCTCACTAGCGGGAATAGCCGGGGAGCTGTTTTTT.

This rearrangement joins TRBV3-1 to TRBJ2-1, with 10 bases lining up with TRBD2. The J segment lost 6 bases and the V segment lost 0 bases, leaving 8 bases of the junction unmatched. CDR1 and CDR2 from the germline V gene are LGHDT and YNNKEL (reference sequence). The CDR3 totals 17 residues. The CDR3 here is CASSQDYASGSTNEQFF. In DNA, the CDR3 is TGTGCCAGCAGCCAAGATTATGCTAGCGGGAGCACCAATGAGCAGTTCTTC.

The sample holds many counts of this clonotype. This chain uses TRBV12-3 or TRBV12-4 with TRBJ1-5; possibly TRBD1 for D (5 bases). The CDR3 consists of 15 residues. Between the trimmed V and J ends, which lost 6 bases and 6 bases, there was a span of 18 bases. The CDR3 spells CASSQGDLGGQPQHF. The CDR3 DNA follows: TGTGCCAGCAGCCAAGGGGACCTGGGGGGTCAGCCCCAGCATTTT.